The 21 T cell receptor beta chains given below trace back to one sample, sequenced in a study of blood T cells in healthy people across ages. PCR was performed a second time for about 7 to 12 cycles using a sample-barcoded 5' primer and a J-beta primer mix. One entry per CDR3 protein results from TCRdb running MiXCR on the 5' RACE reads. The sample shows about 1.5 million distinct CDR3 sequences, 40% to 45% of them seen only once. The specimen was blood. These receptors were collected from a woman aged 18-29 years in good health.

This rearrangement joins TRBV6-4 to TRBJ2-1; D is unresolved. This CDR3 contains 13 residues. Germline V gives CDR1 MRHNA, CDR2 SNTAGT. The V and J ends lost 5 bases and 8 bases respectively, with 13 bases between them. Here the CDR3 DNA reads TGTGCCAGCAGTCCAACCGAGGTGGATGAGCAGTTCTTC. Protein: CASSPTEVDEQFF.

The chain combines TRBV12-3 or TRBV12-4 with TRBJ2-1, with 15 bases that match TRBD2. J lost 3 bases, V lost 6 bases, and 3 bases had no gene match. This CDR3 has 16 residues. The CDR3 region is CASRGLAGGIYNEQFF. DNA for the CDR3: TGTGCCAGCAGGGGACTAGCGGGGGGTATCTACAATGAGCAGTTCTTC.

This rearrangement joins TRBV7-2 to TRBJ1-2; tentative D call: TRBD1 (5 bases). Looked up from germline, CDR1 is SGHTA and CDR2 is FQGNSA. The V and J ends lost 5 bases and 4 bases respectively, with 11 bases between them. The CDR3 covers 13 residues. CDR3 bases: TGTGCCAGCAGCCCCCGGGACCCCTATGGCTACACCTTC. Amino acids: CASSPRDPYGYTF. The variable domain in full, completed from reference TRBV7-2 and TRBJ1-2, reads GAGVSQSPSNKVTEKGKDVELRCDPISGHTALYWYRQSLGQGLEFLIYFQGNSAPDKSGLPSDRFSAERTGGSVSTLTIQRTQQEDSAVYLCASSPRDPYGYTFGSGTRLTVV.

CDR3 sequence reads: CASSESPPGELFF. As DNA, the CDR3 is TGTGCCAGCAGTGAATCTCCCCCCGGGGAGCTGTTTTTT. V and J are TRBV25-1 and TRBJ2-2; D not certain. Germline assignment: CDR1 MGHDK and CDR2 SYGVNS. The CDR3 is 13 residues long. Trimming shortened V by 1 base and J by 6 bases, and 6 bases separated the two germline ends. Complete variable domain (other parts from reference TRBV25-1 and TRBJ2-2): EADIYQTPRYLVIGTGKKITLECSQTMGHDKMYWYQQDPGMELHLIHYSYGVNSTEKGDLSSESTVSRIRTEHFPLTLESARPSHTSQYLCASSESPPGELFFGEGSRLTVL.

The V call is TRBV7-8, the J call TRBJ1-2; possibly TRBD1 for D (6 bases). CDR1 is SGHVS and CDR2 is FQNEAQ in the germline V gene. The CDR3 covers 16 residues. The V end lost 1 base, the J end lost 6 bases, and 18 bases lay between the germline ends. The CDR3 is CASSLEPGGHLDGYTF. The CDR3 region has the DNA TGTGCCAGCAGCTTAGAGCCTGGGGGGCATCTCGATGGCTACACCTTC.

The CDR3 nucleotides read TGCAGTGCTACCGGGACAGCGAAAGAGACCCAGTACTTC. This gives the protein CSATGTAKETQYF. J is TRBJ2-5 and V is TRBV20-1, with TRBD1 identical over 7 bases. CDR3 length: 13 residues. The V segment lost 4 bases and the J segment 3 bases; nucleotides outside the gene matches: 5. CDR1 is DFQATT, CDR2 SNEGSKA, per germline (reference sequence).

This clonotype was observed a handful of times. The rearrangement joins TRBV20-1 to TRBJ2-1; tentatively, D is TRBD2 (6 bases). Trimming shortened V by 3 bases and J by 2 bases, and 11 bases separated the two germline ends. CDR3 length equals 14 residues. Looked up from germline, CDR1 is DFQATT and CDR2 is SNEGSKA (reference sequence). CDR3 loop: CSARAGFTYNEQFF. The DNA for the CDR3 is TGCAGTGCTAGGGCGGGGTTTACCTACAATGAGCAGTTCTTC.

The DNA of the CDR3 is TGTGCCAGCAGTTTAGCGAAATTTCCCGCGTCGTGGAATGAGCAGTTCTTC. It is translated as CASSLAKFPASWNEQFF. This chain links TRBV12-3 or TRBV12-4 with TRBJ2-1; D gene unclear. Between the trimmed V and J ends, which lost 0 bases and 7 bases, there was a span of 19 bases. The CDR3 runs 17 residues.

The chain is built from TRBV5-1 and TRBJ2-1, with D possibly TRBD2 on 6 matching bases. The V and J ends lost 6 bases and 5 bases respectively, with 15 bases between them. The CDR3 has 14 residues. Germline lookup yields CDR1 SGHRS and CDR2 YFSETQ. This CDR3 is CASTRKTGDNEQFF. CDR3 nucleotides: TGCGCCAGCACCCGAAAAACGGGGGACAATGAGCAGTTCTTC.

The chain employs TRBV9 and TRBJ2-1, with a tentative D call TRBD2 (6 bases). The CDR3 extends over 17 amino acids. Trimming took 2 bases from V and 3 from J, leaving 18 bases between them. CDR1 is SGDLS, CDR2 YYNGEE, per germline. The CDR3 protein is CASSVKAGTPGYNEQFF. CDR3 in DNA: TGTGCCAGCAGCGTCAAGGCGGGGACCCCCGGCTACAATGAGCAGTTCTTC.

The chain carries TRBV20-1 and TRBJ2-1; 9 bases line up with TRBD2. The J call is in doubt because the DNA end fits TRBJ2-7 better. CDR1 and CDR2 from the germline V gene are DFQATT and SNEGSKA (reference sequence). This CDR3 has 15 residues. This CDR3 reads CSARNPGLAYNEQYF. For the CDR3, the DNA is TGCAGTGCCAGAAACCCGGGACTAGCCTACAATGAGCAGTACTTC.

This clonotype appeared a few times. The CDR3, as DNA: TGTGCCAGCAGCGTAGGGGAATACTATGGCTACACCTTC. Protein: CASSVGEYYGYTF. The V and J genes are TRBV7-9 and TRBJ1-2, with D possibly TRBD1 on 5 matching bases. Trimming left V 5 bases short and J 3 bases short, with 10 bases between. Per germline, CDR1 SEHNR and CDR2 FQNEAQ (reference sequence). This CDR3 has 13 amino acids.

V gene TRBV2 combines with J gene TRBJ2-1; the D gene is possibly TRBD1 (5 bases). The DNA end lines up better with TRBJ2-7; the J call may be wrong. This CDR3 has 17 residues. Germline-derived CDR1 and CDR2 are SNHLY and FYNNEI. This chain's CDR3 is CASSEARPGKSYNEQYF. The CDR3 nucleotides read TGTGCCAGCAGTGAGGCTCGCCCAGGGAAATCCTACAATGAGCAGTACTTC.

This clonotype was recorded a few times. This chain joins TRBV29-1 and TRBJ1-1, with a possible D match to TRBD1 (5 bases). CDR1 and CDR2 (germline): SQVTM, ANQGSEA. This CDR3 is 14 amino acids long. V shed 4 bases and J shed 0 bases, with 12 bases lying between them. The CDR3 region is CSVADRLMNTEAFF. CDR3 sequence (DNA): TGCAGCGTTGCTGACAGACTCATGAACACTGAAGCTTTCTTT.

The chain uses TRBV27 and TRBJ2-7, with D perhaps matching TRBD1 or TRBD2 (5 bases each). The CDR3 sequence is 14 residues long. Per germline, CDR1 MNHEY and CDR2 SMNVEV (reference sequence). With 3 bases removed from V and 2 bases from J, the gap between germline ends came to 11 bases. The CDR3 DNA sequence: TGTGCCAGCAGTTTGAGGGGAGCTCCCTACGAGCAGTACTTC. Its translation: CASSLRGAPYEQYF.

The gene calls are TRBV4-1 and TRBJ2-3; 9 bases line up with TRBD2. The length of the CDR3 is 14 residues. The germline CDR1 and CDR2 sequences are MGHRA and YSYEKL. Unmatched junction bases numbered 7, after V lost 7 bases and J lost 5 bases. The CDR3 nucleotides are TGCGCCAGCACGCTTCTAGCGGGGATAGATACGCAGTATTTT. This translates into CASTLLAGIDTQYF.

This clonotype has ten or more counts. This rearrangement joins TRBV20-1 to TRBJ2-1; D ambiguous. This CDR3 contains 9 residues. V was shortened by 6 bases and J by 12 bases, with 9 bases between the two germline ends. The germline CDR1 and CDR2 sequences are DFQATT and SNEGSKA (reference sequence). CDR3 sequence reads: CSAGCRQFF. The DNA for the CDR3 is TGCAGTGCCGGGTGTAGGCAGTTCTTC.

This clonotype was seen a few times. The chain combines TRBV7-6 with TRBJ2-1; no reliable D call. Germline lookup yields CDR1 SGHVS and CDR2 FNYEAQ. V shed 0 bases and J shed 0 bases, with 12 bases lying between them. The CDR3 runs to 17 residues. The CDR3 loop is CASSLALAASSYNEQFF. The CDR3 DNA is TGTGCCAGCAGCTTAGCGTTAGCTGCGAGCTCCTACAATGAGCAGTTCTTC.

The table lists this clonotype with a few counts. The CDR3 sequence is CASSLLHEVTQYF. The CDR3 nucleotides are TGTGCCAGCAGCTTACTGCACGAGGTGACCCAGTACTTC. V is TRBV7-2 and J is TRBJ2-5; D is unclear. Trimming took off 2 bases at V and 7 bases at J, with 11 bases between the two ends. CDR3 length: 13 amino acids. The germline V gene encodes CDR1 SGHTA and CDR2 FQGNSA.

This chain joins TRBV20-1 and TRBJ2-5; 8 nucleotides line up with TRBD1. The CDR3 sequence is 14 residues long. CDR1 DFQATT and CDR2 SNEGSKA come from the germline V gene (reference sequence). With 5 bases clipped from V and 2 bases from J, the junction kept 7 bases outside the gene matches. CDR3 sequence: CSAEGTGHQETQYF. The CDR3 DNA reads TGCAGTGCTGAAGGGACAGGCCATCAAGAGACCCAGTACTTC.

This clonotype was found many times. The chain recombines TRBV12-3 or TRBV12-4 with TRBJ2-6, with 7 bases lining up with TRBD1. J lost 2 bases, V lost 4 bases, and 2 bases had no gene match. The CDR3 consists of 15 residues. CDR3 in amino acids: CASSSTGAGANVLTF. The CDR3 coding sequence is TGTGCCAGCAGTTCTACAGGGGCTGGGGCCAACGTCCTGACTTTC.